What follows are 27 T cell receptor beta chains derived from one specimen sequenced in a study of blood T cell repertoires in COVID-19. Method: immunoSEQ multiplex PCR; TCRdb's copy keeps in-frame clones and lacks some. Of 150,000 to 200,000 clones in the sample, more than 75% were seen once. The sequenced sample consisted of PBMCs or T cells enriched from blood (not recorded which). These receptors originate from a woman aged 25 to 45 who had recovered from COVID-19.

J is TRBJ1-1 and V is TRBV23-1; 7 bases fit TRBD1. TRBV23-1 qualifies as an ORF whose function is uncertain. There are 13 residues in the CDR3. V shed 6 bases, J shed 1 base, and the junction held 2 bases outside the gene matches. The CDR3 here is CASRRQGNTEAFF. In nucleotides, the CDR3 is TGCGCCAGCAGAAGACAGGGGAACACTGAAGCTTTCTTT.

The chain has TRBV7-9 and TRBJ2-7, with D perhaps matching TRBD1 (6 bases). This CDR3 is built from 14 residues. V was pared by 9 bases and J by 4 bases, with 19 bases between. Germline values: CDR1 SEHNR, CDR2 FQNEAQ (reference sequence). The CDR3 DNA reads as TGTGCCAGTAGCAAAACAGGGAGCAAGTACGAGCAGTACTTC. Translation: CASSKTGSKYEQYF.

The chain recombines TRBV19 with TRBJ2-3; TRBD1 matches at 10 bases. V was clipped by 4 bases and J by 0 bases; unmatched bases: 4. Germline CDR1 reads LNHDA; CDR2 reads SQIVND (reference sequence). The CDR3 spans 16 residues. The CDR3 sequence is CASSSWTGGSTDTQYF. In DNA, the CDR3 is TGTGCCAGTAGTAGTTGGACAGGGGGGAGCACAGATACGCAGTATTTT. The entire variable domain, with the rest obtained from reference TRBV19 and TRBJ2-3, is as follows: DGGITQSPKYLFRKEGQNVTLSCEQNLNHDAMYWYRQDPGQGLRLIYYSQIVNDFQKGDIAEGYSVSREKKESFPLTVTSAQKNPTAFYLCASSSWTGGSTDTQYFGPGTRLTVL.

The chain is built from TRBV11-2 and TRBJ1-1; D is possibly TRBD1 (6 bases). The V end was cut by 1 base, the J end by 4 bases, with 22 bases between. This CDR3 is built from 18 residues. Germline V gives CDR1 SGHAT, CDR2 FQNNGV. The CDR3 spells CASSLGTGLRGRFTEAFF. CDR3 nucleotides: TGTGCCAGCAGCTTAGGCACGGGGCTCAGGGGCAGGTTCACTGAAGCTTTCTTT.

The V call is TRBV30, the J call TRBJ2-7; D may be TRBD2 (6 bases). Trimming took 1 base from V and 0 from J, leaving 10 bases between them. Germline CDR1 GTSNPN, CDR2 SVGIG (reference sequence). This CDR3 spans 14 amino acids. Written as DNA, the CDR3 is TGTGCCTGGAGTGAACTAGCAGACTCCTACGAGCAGTACTTC. Amino acids: CAWSELADSYEQYF. The entire variable domain, with the rest obtained from reference TRBV30 and TRBJ2-7, is as follows: SQTIHQWPATLVQPVGSPLSLECTVEGTSNPNLYWYRQAAGRGLQLLFYSVGIGQISSEVPQNLSASRPQDRQFILSSKKLLLSDSGFYLCAWSELADSYEQYFGPGTRLTVT.

This clone was counted a few times. The chain combines TRBV9 with TRBJ1-5, with D tentatively TRBD1 (6 bases). V shed 5 bases and J shed 7 bases, with 19 bases lying between them. The germline CDR1 and CDR2 sequences are SGDLS and YYNGEE. The CDR3 contains 15 residues. CDR3 DNA sequence: TGTGCCAGCAGTCCAACGACAGGTTTGACGCAGCCCCAGCATTTT. This sequence encodes CASSPTTGLTQPQHF.

The J gene is TRBJ2-2, the V gene TRBV4-2; TRBD2 matches 13 bases. The J segment lost 2 bases and the V segment lost 4 bases, leaving 7 bases of the junction unmatched. The germline CDR1 and CDR2 sequences are LGHNA and YNFKEQ. This CDR3 contains 18 residues. This CDR3 is CASSLGLAGTLNTGELFF. CDR3 DNA: TGTGCCAGCAGCCTGGGACTAGCGGGAACCTTAAACACCGGGGAGCTGTTTTTT.

The sample holds a few counts of this clone. This rearrangement joins TRBV27 to TRBJ2-7, with a weak D call TRBD1 (6 bases). CDR1 is MNHEY, CDR2 SMNVEV, per germline (reference sequence). This CDR3 comprises 16 residues. V lost 3 bases and J 2 bases, leaving 17 bases between the germline ends. The CDR3 DNA sequence: TGTGCCAGCAGTTTGTTGACAGGAAAAAATACCTACGAGCAGTACTTC. It translates to CASSLLTGKNTYEQYF.

V is TRBV4-1 and J is TRBJ2-1; the D gene is possibly TRBD2 (6 bases). The CDR3 is 17 residues long. The germline CDR1 and CDR2 sequences are MGHRA and YSYEKL. Trimming removed 0 bases from V and 0 bases from J, with 12 bases in between. The CDR3 nucleotides read TGCGCCAGCAGCCAAGAGTCGGCGGGACCCTCCTACAATGAGCAGTTCTTC. Translating it yields CASSQESAGPSYNEQFF.

This clone was detected once. The chain combines TRBV30 with TRBJ1-5, with D possibly being TRBD1 (6 bases). CDR1 and CDR2 from the germline V gene are GTSNPN and SVGIG (reference sequence). Trimming cost V 2 bases and J 2 bases, with 7 bases left between them. This CDR3 contains 13 residues. This chain's CDR3 is CAWSPGGNQPQHF. Written as DNA, the CDR3 is TGTGCCTGGAGTCCAGGGGGCAATCAGCCCCAGCATTTT.

This clone was counted a single time. The V call is TRBV27, the J call TRBJ2-1, with a possible D match to TRBD2 (6 bases). The CDR3 covers 16 residues. From germline, CDR1 is MNHEY and CDR2 SMNVEV (reference sequence). Trimming stripped 3 bases from V and 9 bases from J, with 21 bases between. The CDR3 DNA reads TGTGCCAGCAGTTTGGTCCTCCTCTCTGGGCGGGGTGAGCAGTTCTTC. This translates into CASSLVLLSGRGEQFF.

The gene calls are TRBV2 and TRBJ1-5; 8 bases fit TRBD1. The CDR3 is made up of 15 amino acids. Losses at the gene ends were 5 bases for V and 4 bases for J; bases not matched to a gene: 7. Germline V CDR1 and CDR2: SNHLY, FYNNEI. The CDR3 coding sequence is TGTGCCAGCAGTTCCAGCACAGGGGGAAATCAGCCCCAGCATTTT. This gives the protein CASSSSTGGNQPQHF.

A few counts support this clone. The chain joins TRBV2 to TRBJ2-7; D uncertain. Germline CDR1 reads SNHLY; CDR2 reads FYNNEI. The CDR3 runs 11 residues. V lost 5 bases and J 3 bases, leaving 5 bases between the germline ends. Written as DNA, the CDR3 is TGTGCCAGCAGTAACAGCTACGAGCAGTACTTC. Translating it yields CASSNSYEQYF.

This clone was observed a handful of times. V and J are TRBV10-3 and TRBJ2-7, with a tentative D call TRBD2 (7 bases). Trimming cost V 5 bases and J 3 bases, with 11 bases left between them. Germline V gives CDR1 ENHRY, CDR2 SYGVKD. There are 13 residues in the CDR3. The CDR3 sequence: CAISKGGRYEQYF. CDR3 coding DNA: TGTGCCATCAGTAAGGGGGGGCGCTACGAGCAGTACTTC.

The chain uses TRBV29-1 and TRBJ2-7, with 9 nucleotides matching TRBD1. V was clipped by 3 bases and J by 5 bases; unmatched bases: 8. CDR1 and CDR2 (germline): SQVTM, ANQGSEA. This CDR3 spans 14 amino acids. The CDR3 nucleotides read TGCAGCGTTGAGGGCTGGGACAGGGAGGACGAGCAGTACTTC. Translated: CSVEGWDREDEQYF.

The chain employs TRBV5-4 and TRBJ2-3; 12 positions agree with TRBD1. This CDR3 region has 15 residues. The J segment lost 5 bases and the V segment lost 2 bases, leaving 3 bases of the junction unmatched. The germline gives CDR1 SGHNT, CDR2 YYREEE (reference sequence). This chain's CDR3 is CASSLRDRGRDTQYF. The CDR3 nucleotides read TGTGCCAGCAGCTTACGGGACAGGGGGCGAGATACGCAGTATTTT. Filled out from reference TRBV5-4 and TRBJ2-3, the complete variable domain reads ETGVTQSPTHLIKTRGQQVTLRCSSQSGHNTVSWYQQALGQGPQFIFQYYREEENGRGNFPPRFSGLQFPNYSSELNVNALELDDSALYLCASSLRDRGRDTQYFGPGTRLTVL.

CDR3 in DNA: TGCGCCAGTTCTAGCGGGAGGTACGAGCAGTACTTC. This encodes CASSSGRYEQYF. The J gene is TRBJ2-7, the V gene TRBV10-2; 11 bases agree with TRBD2. V lost 9 bases, J lost 4 bases, and 2 bases stayed unmatched. Per germline, CDR1 WSHSY and CDR2 SAAADI. This CDR3 region has 12 residues.

The chain carries TRBV18 and TRBJ2-1; 7 bases agree with TRBD2. There are 14 residues in the CDR3. Germline assignment: CDR1 KGHSH and CDR2 LQKENI. V was pared by 5 bases and J by 3 bases, with 4 bases of the junction left unmatched. CDR3 amino acids: CASSISGVYNEQFF. DNA for the CDR3: TGTGCCAGCTCAATAAGCGGGGTCTACAATGAGCAGTTCTTC.

The chain combines TRBV7-8 with TRBJ1-1; weak D call: TRBD1 (6 bases). This CDR3 has 18 amino acids. V was clipped by 5 bases and J by 6 bases, with 28 bases between them. Looked up from germline, CDR1 is SGHVS and CDR2 is FQNEAQ. The CDR3 loop reads CASSPGWRGANVNAEAFF. CDR3 DNA: TGTGCCAGCAGCCCAGGATGGCGGGGGGCTAATGTTAACGCTGAAGCTTTCTTT.

The chain carries TRBV5-6 and TRBJ2-7; D gene uncertain. The CDR3 runs 14 residues. The germline V gene has CDR1 SGHDT and CDR2 YYEEEE. V lost 1 base to trimming and J lost 2 bases, with 10 bases between them. The CDR3 protein is CASSLIAAPYEQYF. The CDR3 nucleotides are TGTGCCAGCAGCTTGATAGCAGCACCCTACGAGCAGTACTTC. Full variable domain (outside the CDR3, taken from reference TRBV5-6 and TRBJ2-7): DAGVTQSPTHLIKTRGQQVTLRCSPKSGHDTVSWYQQALGQGPQFIFQYYEEEERQRGNFPDRFSGHQFPNYSSELNVNALLLGDSALYLCASSLIAAPYEQYFGPGTRLTVT.

V usage is TRBV7-9 and J usage is TRBJ1-5, with 8 bases matching TRBD1. Per the germline V gene, CDR1 is SEHNR and CDR2 is FQNEAQ (reference sequence). The ends lost 5 bases at V and 6 bases at J; junction bases unmatched: 6. This CDR3 has 14 amino acids. The chain's CDR3 is CASSSQGAGQPQHF. CDR3 nucleotide sequence: TGTGCCAGCAGCAGCCAGGGGGCAGGTCAGCCCCAGCATTTT. The full variable domain, with the rest looked up from reference TRBV7-9 and TRBJ1-5, is DTGVSQNPRHKITKRGQNVTFRCDPISEHNRLYWYRQTLGQGPEFLTYFQNEAQLEKSRLLSDRFSAERPKGSFSTLEIQRTEQGDSAMYLCASSSQGAGQPQHFGDGTRLSIL.

This clone was counted many times. The chain has TRBV6-5 and TRBJ2-7; 7 nucleotides agree with TRBD1. CDR1 is MNHEY and CDR2 is SVGAGI in the germline V gene. CDR3 size: 15 residues. The junction had 12 bases not matched to a gene; V was cut back by 7 bases and J by 3 bases. The CDR3 DNA sequence: TGTGCCAGCAAGCCCCTCGCCGGGACAGTCTACGAGCAGTACTTC. Protein: CASKPLAGTVYEQYF.

The V gene is TRBV11-3, the J gene TRBJ2-5, with 9 positions matching TRBD2. The CDR3 runs 15 residues. V dropped 5 bases and J dropped 2; count of bases not matched to a gene: 6. CDR1 is SGHNT and CDR2 is YENEEA in the germline V gene. The CDR3 DNA reads as TGTGCCAGCAGCCCCCTGACTAGCGGACAAGAGACCCAGTACTTC. This gives the protein CASSPLTSGQETQYF.

J is TRBJ2-1 and V is TRBV4-1, with 8 bases identical to TRBD2. The germline V gene has CDR1 MGHRA and CDR2 YSYEKL. Germline trimming cut 2 bases from V and 14 bases from J; bases unmatched to any gene: 14. The CDR3 is made up of 15 amino acids. CDR3 residues: CASSQNPGTSFFEFF. The DNA for the CDR3 is TGCGCCAGCAGCCAAAATCCCGGGACTAGTTTTTTTGAGTTCTTC.

V usage is TRBV13 and J usage is TRBJ2-7; 10 positions match TRBD2. This CDR3 contains 16 residues. With V trimmed by 5 bases and J by 1 base, 8 bases remained unmatched. Germline lookup yields CDR1 PRHDT and CDR2 FYEKMQ (reference sequence). CDR3 in amino acids: CASSQPSGSLSYEQYF. The CDR3 nucleotides read TGTGCCAGCAGCCAGCCTAGCGGGAGTTTGTCCTACGAGCAGTACTTC. The whole variable domain, remainder taken from reference TRBV13 and TRBJ2-7, is AAGVIQSPRHLIKEKRETATLKCYPIPRHDTVYWYQQGPGQDPQFLISFYEKMQSDKGSIPDRFSAQQFSDYHSELNMSSLELGDSALYFCASSQPSGSLSYEQYFGPGTRLTVT.

This clone occurred once. V gene TRBV2 combines with J gene TRBJ2-1; no definite D call. The CDR3 spans 11 residues. Trimming shortened V by 4 bases and J by 8 bases, and 6 bases separated the two germline ends. Per germline, CDR1 SNHLY and CDR2 FYNNEI. The CDR3 DNA sequence: TGTGCCAGCAGTGGGGCCTATGAGCAGTTCTTC. This codes for CASSGAYEQFF.

This chain connects TRBV3-1 (or the pseudogene TRBV3-2) to TRBJ2-7, with 7 bases identical to TRBD1. V lost 6 bases to trimming and J lost 9 bases; unmatched junction nucleotides: 8. The length of the CDR3 is 12 residues. Germline V gene lookup returns CDR1 LGHDT and CDR2 YNNKEL (reference sequence). The CDR3 protein is CASSPTGAGQYF. In nucleotides, the CDR3 is TGTGCCAGCAGTCCCACAGGGGCTGGGCAGTACTTC.